The 10 T cell receptor beta chains presented below share a single source sample, sequenced in a study of T cells in localized non-small cell lung cancer. TCRdb keeps only in-frame clones here, not all; method: immunoSEQ multiplex PCR. Here the sample spans around 130,000 clones, roughly nine tenths being singletons. This specimen consisted of peripheral blood, obtained before any cancer treatment. The receptors here all came from a female donor over 55 with stage I lung adenocarcinoma.

This rearrangement joins TRBV6-1 to TRBJ2-7, with 7 bases lining up with TRBD2. V dropped 6 bases and J dropped 2; count of bases not matched to a gene: 7. Germline CDR1 reads MNHNS; CDR2 reads SASEGT. The CDR3 is 14 amino acids. The CDR3: CASRFAGDPYEQYF. CDR3 nucleotide sequence: TGTGCCAGCAGGTTTGCGGGAGACCCCTACGAGCAGTACTTC.

The V call is TRBV2, the J call TRBJ2-1, with 9 bases fitting TRBD2. After removal of 7 bases from V and 8 bases from J, the junction contained 12 bases not matched to a gene. Germline-derived CDR1 and CDR2 are SNHLY and FYNNEI. The CDR3 sequence is 15 residues long. The CDR3 loop reads CASINSGRGTDEQFF. For the CDR3, the DNA is TGTGCCAGCATCAATAGCGGGAGAGGTACGGATGAGCAGTTCTTC.

The chain carries TRBV30 and TRBJ1-1; D uncertain. This CDR3 comprises 14 residues. With 2 bases removed from V and 0 bases from J, the gap between germline ends came to 10 bases. The V gene's germline CDR1 is GTSNPN and CDR2 SVGIG (reference sequence). The CDR3 DNA is TGTGCCTGGAGTAAGGGTTTGCTGAACACTGAAGCTTTCTTT. Translating gives CAWSKGLLNTEAFF.

This chain joins TRBV18 and TRBJ2-6; possible D gene TRBD1, 6 bases. The ends were cut back, 6 bases at V and 0 bases at J, with 9 bases in the middle. The germline gives CDR1 KGHSH, CDR2 LQKENI. This CDR3 region has 15 residues. CDR3 in amino acids: CASSRTDSGANVLTF. The CDR3 bases are TGTGCCAGCTCCCGGACAGACTCTGGGGCCAACGTCCTGACTTTC.

The V gene is TRBV7-3, the J gene TRBJ2-2; TRBD1 matches 7 bases. V dropped 5 bases and J dropped 3; count of bases not matched to a gene: 6. CDR1 and CDR2 (germline): SGHTA, FQGTGA. The CDR3 covers 15 residues. The CDR3 is CASSPGTEYTGELFF. The CDR3 DNA follows: TGTGCCAGCAGCCCAGGGACAGAGTACACCGGGGAGCTGTTTTTT.

V gene TRBV27 combines with J gene TRBJ2-7; 8 nucleotides agree with TRBD1. V was pared by 3 bases and J by 5 bases, with 6 bases of the junction left unmatched. The CDR3 length is 14 residues. CDR1 and CDR2 from the germline V gene are MNHEY and SMNVEV (reference sequence). CDR3 coding DNA: TGTGCCAGCAGTTTTACCAGGGGGCCCAACGAGCAGTACTTC. Translation gives CASSFTRGPNEQYF.

In this sample, this clone turned up once. This rearrangement joins TRBV9 to TRBJ2-3; no reliable D call. This CDR3 region has 12 residues. V gave up 0 bases and J gave up 12 bases, with 11 bases separating them. CDR1 SGDLS and CDR2 YYNGEE come from the germline V gene. The CDR3 loop reads CASSVDVGNQYF. The CDR3, as DNA: TGTGCCAGCAGCGTAGATGTGGGGAATCAGTATTTT.

This chain uses TRBV10-3 with TRBJ1-1; TRBD1 matches at 8 bases. The CDR3 is 13 residues long. Unmatched junction bases numbered 6, after V lost 6 bases and J lost 6 bases. The V gene's germline CDR1 is ENHRY and CDR2 SYGVKD. The CDR3 sequence is CAIRGQEHPEAFF. CDR3 nucleotides: TGTGCCATCAGGGGACAGGAGCACCCTGAAGCTTTCTTT.

This clone has only a few counts. The chain couples TRBV28 to TRBJ1-3, with no clear D. This CDR3 region has 14 residues. Trimming removed 4 bases from V and 4 bases from J, with 11 bases in between. Germline V lookup: CDR1 MDHEN, CDR2 SYDVKM. The CDR3 DNA is TGTGCCAGCAGTTCAGGATTAGGGGGAAACACCATATATTTT. Its translation is CASSSGLGGNTIYF.

This clone came up once. The genes are TRBV9 and TRBJ1-4; D not resolved. CDR1 and CDR2 (germline): SGDLS, YYNGEE. V was clipped by 4 bases and J by 0 bases, with 7 bases between them. The CDR3 loop spans 14 amino acids. The CDR3 is CASSLESTNEKLFF. DNA for the CDR3: TGTGCCAGCAGCTTAGAATCAACTAATGAAAAACTGTTTTTT. Based on the CDR3 plus reference TRBV9 and TRBJ1-4, the full variable domain is DSGVTQTPKHLITATGQRVTLRCSPRSGDLSVYWYQQSLDQGLQFLIQYYNGEERAKGNILERFSAQQFPDLHSELNLSSLELGDSALYFCASSLESTNEKLFFGSGTQLSVL.